The entry below gives a single TCR beta chain sequence along with its context. What it binds is unknown. This entry comes from a study of T cell repertoires in cytomegalovirus infection. The wider study: Indications came from public TCR beta signatures; they pointed to CMV infection and to a matching HLA type.

TCRdb reprocessed the reads via MiXCR and lists one record per CDR3 protein. The sample has around 430,000 distinct CDR3 sequences, under 55% seen once; the top ten hold roughly two fifths. Germline lookup yields CDR1 DFQATT and CDR2 SNEGSKA (reference sequence). This CDR3 region has 12 residues. V lost 1 base to trimming and J lost 4 bases, with 6 bases between them. Whole-study findings and limits: CMV carriers with the relevant HLA were identified by cumulative public TCR beta family frequency. In two of eight donors, the top clonotype was HLA-C-restricted CMV-specific.

The chain is built from TRBV20-1 and TRBJ2-3; the D gene is possibly TRBD1 (5 bases). The sequence derives from a human donor in good health (CMV status not recorded). Some clones in this sample may be carry-over from other donors' samples. The sample consisted of cultured PBMCs, taken from culture after CMV antigen stimulation. In nucleotides, the CDR3 is TGCAGTGCTAGAGTGGGGCCAGATACGCAGTATTTT. Its protein product is CSARVGPDTQYF.